This record concerns one TCR beta chain sequence. What it binds is unknown. The data stem from a study of cytomegalovirus exposure and HLA in healthy donors. Study results and caveats: Reportedly, HLA-A and HLA-B alleles of most subjects were accurately predicted from TCR beta.

Germline CDR1 MNHNY, CDR2 SVGAGI (reference sequence). J lost 4 bases, V lost 4 bases, and 7 bases had no gene match. The CDR3 is 16 residues long. This PCR relied on a set of 60 Vbeta primers and 13 Jbeta primers. Original data processing: Later analysis identified 88 million or so unique TCR beta chains, about 12 million shared. TCRdb's table, derived via immunoSEQ multiplex PCR, lists solely in-frame clones and lacks some. V, J and clone size are taken as reported in that table, and D and trimming were inferred from the DNA itself. The sample carries about 170,000 clones, 75% to 90% recorded once. The genes are TRBV6-6 and TRBJ2-6; 7 nucleotides agree with TRBD1. Sequencing was performed on PBMCs. The TCR sequence derives from a male donor in good health and CMV-seronegative. CDR3 sequence: CASSSQDRSGANVLTF. The CDR3 DNA reads TGTGCCAGCAGTTCCCAGGACAGGTCAGGGGCCAACGTCCTGACTTTC.